These 27 T cell receptor beta chains were sequenced from one sample in a study of control samples from healthy donors and cancer patients. Measured with immunoSEQ multiplex PCR; TCRdb has only the in-frame clones, and not every one. The sample lists approximately 58,000 clones; 70% to 90% were seen once. The sequenced sample was PBMCs. These receptors were taken from a woman aged 60-75 years with lung cancer.

This chain connects TRBV5-1 to TRBJ2-3; maybe TRBD2 (6 bases). V gave up 0 bases and J gave up 4 bases, with 15 bases separating them. From germline, CDR1 is SGHRS and CDR2 YFSETQ. The CDR3 spans 16 residues. In DNA form, the CDR3 reads TGCGCCAGCAGCTTGGTAGGGAGGATTAGCTCAGATACGCAGTATTTT. Protein product: CASSLVGRISSDTQYF.

V usage is TRBV5-1 and J usage is TRBJ1-2; 10 bases map to TRBD1. The CDR3 length is 15 residues. V gave up 3 bases and J gave up 5 bases; unmatched junction bases: 7. From germline, CDR1 is SGHRS and CDR2 YFSETQ. CDR3 region: CASSSSGTGAYGYTF. The CDR3 region has the DNA TGCGCCAGCAGCTCCTCCGGGACAGGGGCATATGGCTACACCTTC.

The gene calls are TRBV2 and TRBJ2-7, with 10 bases fitting TRBD1. V dropped 4 bases and J dropped 4; count of bases not matched to a gene: 7. Germline assignment: CDR1 SNHLY and CDR2 FYNNEI. The CDR3 is made up of 15 amino acids. CDR3 region: CASSAGQGGIYEQYF. The DNA for the CDR3 is TGTGCCAGCAGTGCCGGACAGGGGGGCATTTACGAGCAGTACTTC.

CDR3 in amino acids: CASSPLRGQTNQPQHF. The CDR3 DNA is TGTGCCAGCAGTCCCCTCAGGGGGCAAACCAATCAGCCCCAGCATTTT. The J gene is TRBJ1-5, the V gene TRBV27; 8 positions agree with TRBD1. Germline V lookup: CDR1 MNHEY, CDR2 SMNVEV (reference sequence). The CDR3 totals 16 residues. Unmatched junction bases numbered 9, after V lost 5 bases and J lost 3 bases.

On this clone itself: At the DNA level, this CDR3 is encoded by other sequences in the same sample as well. Written as DNA, the CDR3 is TGTGCCAGCAGTTCGGACGGTAATCAGCCCCAGCATTTT. It encodes CASSSDGNQPQHF. The gene calls are TRBV6-5 and TRBJ1-5; D not certain. CDR1 and CDR2 from the germline V gene are MNHEY and SVGAGI. V lost 4 bases, J lost 4 bases, and 8 bases lay in between. CDR3 length: 13 amino acids.

This chain joins TRBV5-1 and TRBJ1-1; D not certain. This CDR3 comprises 13 residues. Germline lookup yields CDR1 SGHRS and CDR2 YFSETQ. Trimming removed 2 bases at V and 8 bases at J, with 13 bases between. The CDR3 protein is CASSLKAGREAFF. In nucleotides, the CDR3 is TGCGCCAGCAGCTTAAAGGCGGGCAGGGAAGCTTTCTTT.

The chain combines TRBV2 with TRBJ1-6; 9 bases agree with TRBD1. Trimming removed 6 bases from V and 7 bases from J; junction bases left unmatched: 4. This CDR3 comprises 14 residues. The germline gives CDR1 SNHLY, CDR2 FYNNEI. CDR3 residues: CASRDRGRNSPLHF. The DNA for the CDR3 is TGTGCCAGCAGGGACAGGGGCAGGAATTCACCCCTCCACTTT.

The J gene is TRBJ2-5, the V gene TRBV20-1; the D gene is possibly TRBD2 (7 bases). V dropped 3 bases and J dropped 4 bases, with 18 bases sitting between them. CDR1 is DFQATT and CDR2 is SNEGSKA in the germline V gene (reference sequence). The CDR3 has 15 residues. CDR3 loop: CSASSQERGGETQYF. The CDR3 bases are TGCAGTGCTAGTAGTCAGGAAAGGGGGGGAGAGACCCAGTACTTC.

This clone was recorded once. The V gene is TRBV15, the J gene TRBJ2-7; D unresolved. The CDR3 loop spans 19 amino acids. Germline values: CDR1 LNHNV, CDR2 YYDKDF (reference sequence). Trimming left V 0 bases short and J 4 bases short, with 25 bases between. CDR3 sequence: CATSRELNLFVATKYEQYF. DNA for the CDR3: TGTGCCACCAGCAGAGAGCTCAACCTCTTTGTTGCGACCAAGTACGAGCAGTACTTC.

The rearrangement joins TRBV3-1 (or the pseudogene TRBV3-2) to TRBJ2-4; tentative D call: TRBD1 (6 bases). The length of the CDR3 is 14 residues. Trimming removed 4 bases from V and 2 bases from J, with 9 bases in between. The germline gives CDR1 LGHDT, CDR2 YNNKEL (reference sequence). The CDR3, as DNA: TGTGCCAGCAGCCTTCAGGGGCCCAAAAACATTCAGTACTTC. This encodes CASSLQGPKNIQYF.

V gene TRBV5-1 combines with J gene TRBJ1-1, with D possibly TRBD1 on 6 matching bases. Trimming removed 1 base from V and 6 bases from J, with 13 bases in between. The CDR3 extends over 14 amino acids. Germline V gene lookup returns CDR1 SGHRS and CDR2 YFSETQ. Here the CDR3 DNA reads TGCGCCAGCAGCTTGAGGGGGAATATCGCTGAAGCTTTCTTT. It translates to CASSLRGNIAEAFF.

The chain carries TRBV12-5 and TRBJ1-5; a possible D gene is TRBD1 (6 bases). The germline V and J ends were trimmed by 0 bases and 9 bases, with 15 bases remaining between them. Germline values: CDR1 LGHNT, CDR2 FRNRAP. This CDR3 spans 15 amino acids. CDR3 region: CASGLVSGGQPPQHF. The CDR3 nucleotides are TGTGCTAGTGGTTTGGTATCCGGGGGACAACCGCCCCAGCATTTT.

The J gene is TRBJ1-6, the V gene TRBV19; TRBD1 agrees at 10 bases. In germline, CDR1 is LNHDA, CDR2 SQIVND (reference sequence). The CDR3 has 13 amino acids. Trimming took 7 bases from V and 10 from J; bases not matched to a gene: 4. The CDR3 loop reads CASKGQGSSPLHF. DNA of the CDR3: TGTGCCAGTAAGGGACAGGGGAGCTCACCCCTCCACTTT.

This chain connects TRBV19 to TRBJ2-3; 11 bases are a match to TRBD2. This CDR3 spans 14 amino acids. Germline lookup yields CDR1 LNHDA and CDR2 SQIVND (reference sequence). With V trimmed by 7 bases and J by 9 bases, 9 bases remained unmatched. The DNA for the CDR3 is TGTGCCAGTAAAATAGCGGGGGGGCTCGAGACGCAGTATTTT. It translates to CASKIAGGLETQYF.

The rearrangement joins TRBV5-4 to TRBJ2-7; tentatively, D is TRBD2 (6 bases). The CDR3 runs 16 residues. The V and J ends lost 4 bases and 3 bases respectively, with 20 bases between them. The germline CDR1 and CDR2 sequences are SGHNT and YYREEE (reference sequence). The CDR3 nucleotides are TGTGCCAGCAGCGCCTACGGTGGGCGCGGGGTCTACGAGCAGTACTTC. This gives the protein CASSAYGGRGVYEQYF.

V gene TRBV5-1 combines with J gene TRBJ2-2, with 10 bases fitting TRBD1. Germline V lookup: CDR1 SGHRS, CDR2 YFSETQ. CDR3 length: 15 amino acids. V gave up 4 bases and J gave up 3 bases; unmatched junction bases: 3. The CDR3 loop is CASSLGTGDTGELFF. In DNA form, the CDR3 reads TGCGCCAGCAGCCTCGGGACAGGGGACACCGGGGAGCTGTTTTTT.

The chain employs TRBV6-1 and TRBJ2-7; a weak D match, TRBD2 (6 bases). The V gene lost 2 bases and the J gene lost 3 bases, with 17 bases spanning the gap. Looked up from germline, CDR1 is MNHNS and CDR2 is SASEGT. The CDR3 sequence is 16 residues long. CDR3 coding DNA: TGTGCCAGCAGTGAACGGGCGGGGAAGGAGGGCTACGAGCAGTACTTC. It translates to CASSERAGKEGYEQYF.

The CDR3 coding sequence is TGCGCCAGCAGCCTTAGGGACAGGGGCGGCAATGAGCAGTTCTTC. It codes for CASSLRDRGGNEQFF. V usage is TRBV5-1 and J usage is TRBJ2-1, with 10 bases identical to TRBD1. The germline V gene has CDR1 SGHRS and CDR2 YFSETQ. The CDR3 covers 15 residues. V lost 4 bases, J lost 6 bases, and 7 bases stayed unmatched.

This sequence joins TRBV5-6 and TRBJ1-1; D perhaps matches TRBD1 (6 bases). The V end was cut by 1 base, the J end by 1 base, with 14 bases between. The CDR3 spans 16 residues. Germline lookup yields CDR1 SGHDT and CDR2 YYEEEE. CDR3 sequence (DNA): TGTGCCAGCAGCTTGCGGGGGGCCCCTTCGAACACTGAAGCTTTCTTT. Translating it yields CASSLRGAPSNTEAFF.

In its sample, this clone was seen once. The V gene is TRBV9, the J gene TRBJ2-7, with D maybe TRBD1 (7 bases). The CDR3 is 14 residues long. Deletions cut 4 bases from V and 2 bases from J, with 13 bases between. Germline V CDR1 and CDR2: SGDLS, YYNGEE. CDR3 coding DNA: TGTGCCAGCAGCCCGCGGGACAGCACCTACGAGCAGTACTTC. Its translation: CASSPRDSTYEQYF.

This chain connects TRBV5-5 to TRBJ1-5, with 8 positions matching TRBD1. This CDR3 comprises 17 residues. V shed 0 bases, J shed 7 bases, and the junction held 12 bases outside the gene matches. Per the germline V gene, CDR1 is SGHKS and CDR2 is YYEKEE (reference sequence). CDR3 sequence (DNA): TGTGCCAGCAGCTTGGGGGTCCCGGACAGGGAGCACCAGCCCCAGCATTTT. Translated: CASSLGVPDREHQPQHF.

The chain links TRBV18 to TRBJ1-1, with TRBD1 as a possible D gene (6 bases). The CDR3 loop spans 15 amino acids. Germline CDR1 KGHSH, CDR2 LQKENI. V was trimmed by 5 bases and J by 5 bases, leaving 18 bases between them. This CDR3 is CASSFAGAEYTEAFF. The CDR3 nucleotides read TGTGCCAGCTCATTTGCGGGGGCTGAGTATACTGAAGCTTTCTTT. The complete variable domain, with remaining parts taken from reference TRBV18 and TRBJ1-1, reads NAGVMQNPRHLVRRRGQEARLRCSPMKGHSHVYWYRQLPEEGLKFMVYLQKENIIDESGMPKERFSAEFPKEGPSILRIQQVVRGDSAAYFCASSFAGAEYTEAFFGQGTRLTVV.

The V gene is TRBV18, the J gene TRBJ2-5; unclear D gene. Germline V gives CDR1 KGHSH, CDR2 LQKENI. The CDR3 is made up of 13 amino acids. The germline V and J ends were trimmed by 4 bases and 5 bases, with 11 bases remaining between them. The CDR3 DNA reads as TGTGCCAGCTCACAGTCCAGGTGGGAGACCCAGTACTTC. It is translated as CASSQSRWETQYF.

The J gene is TRBJ2-5, the V gene TRBV19, with 7 nucleotides matching TRBD1. The CDR3 is made up of 13 amino acids. Germline V gene data show CDR1 as LNHDA and CDR2 as SQIVND (reference sequence). V was clipped by 6 bases and J by 5 bases; unmatched bases: 6. The CDR3 loop is CASSQQGLETQYF. The CDR3 DNA follows: TGTGCCAGTAGCCAACAGGGGCTCGAGACCCAGTACTTC. Variable domain in full (rest from reference TRBV19 and TRBJ2-5): DGGITQSPKYLFRKEGQNVTLSCEQNLNHDAMYWYRQDPGQGLRLIYYSQIVNDFQKGDIAEGYSVSREKKESFPLTVTSAQKNPTAFYLCASSQQGLETQYFGPGTRLLVL.

The V call is TRBV9, the J call TRBJ2-2; D gene uncertain. CDR3 length: 14 amino acids. CDR1 SGDLS and CDR2 YYNGEE come from the germline V gene. Trimming took off 1 base at V and 5 bases at J, with 9 bases between the two ends. The CDR3 DNA follows: TGTGCCAGCAGCGTAATAAGTGAGACCGGGGAGCTGTTTTTT. It codes for CASSVISETGELFF. Full variable domain (remainder filled in from reference TRBV9 and TRBJ2-2): DSGVTQTPKHLITATGQRVTLRCSPRSGDLSVYWYQQSLDQGLQFLIQYYNGEERAKGNILERFSAQQFPDLHSELNLSSLELGDSALYFCASSVISETGELFFGEGSRLTVL.

The V and J genes are TRBV6-1 and TRBJ2-1; D remains unclear. The CDR3 runs to 15 residues. Per germline, CDR1 MNHNS and CDR2 SASEGT. Trimming cost V 0 bases and J 1 base, with 7 bases left between them. This CDR3 reads CASSEAEPSYNEQFF. The CDR3 DNA follows: TGTGCCAGCAGTGAAGCAGAACCATCCTACAATGAGCAGTTCTTC.

The chain joins TRBV5-1 to TRBJ1-1, with D unresolved. The ends were cut back, 2 bases at V and 1 base at J, with 6 bases in the middle. Germline CDR1 SGHRS, CDR2 YFSETQ. The CDR3 totals 13 residues. The CDR3 here is CASSLQPNTEAFF. The CDR3 bases are TGCGCCAGCAGCTTACAGCCGAACACTGAAGCTTTCTTT.